These 16 T cell receptor beta chains share one sample of origin, sequenced in a study of blood T cell repertoires in COVID-19. This table comes from immunoSEQ multiplex PCR, and its TCRdb copy is limited to in-frame clones, with some not included. There are roughly 110,000 clones in the sample; approximately 84% occur only once, and less than 5% lies in the top ten. Material: peripheral blood. These TCRs come from a human donor in a cohort sampled during active COVID-19.

The genes are TRBV19 and TRBJ2-5, with 9 bases lining up with TRBD2. Germline lookup yields CDR1 LNHDA and CDR2 SQIVND (reference sequence). The junction had 15 bases not matched to a gene; V was cut back by 5 bases and J by 5 bases. CDR3 length equals 17 residues. CDR3 nucleotide sequence: TGTGCCAGTAGTTCCCCGTTAGCGGGGGAAGCTCGGGAGACCCAGTACTTC. This sequence encodes CASSSPLAGEARETQYF. The complete variable domain, with remaining parts taken from reference TRBV19 and TRBJ2-5, reads DGGITQSPKYLFRKEGQNVTLSCEQNLNHDAMYWYRQDPGQGLRLIYYSQIVNDFQKGDIAEGYSVSREKKESFPLTVTSAQKNPTAFYLCASSSPLAGEARETQYFGPGTRLLVL.

The J gene is TRBJ2-1, the V gene TRBV25-1; D might be TRBD2 (5 bases). Germline CDR1 is MGHDK and CDR2 is SYGVNS. CDR3 length: 17 residues. V was clipped by 3 bases and J by 2 bases, with 17 bases between them. The CDR3 DNA reads TGTGCCAGCAGTGATCCCATATGGGGAGCCACCTACAATGAGCAGTTCTTC. It specifies CASSDPIWGATYNEQFF. The variable domain in full, with the rest retrieved from reference TRBV25-1 and TRBJ2-1, is EADIYQTPRYLVIGTGKKITLECSQTMGHDKMYWYQQDPGMELHLIHYSYGVNSTEKGDLSSESTVSRIRTEHFPLTLESARPSHTSQYLCASSDPIWGATYNEQFFGPGTRLTVL.

The rearrangement links TRBV28 to TRBJ2-7; 8 bases are shared with TRBD1. V shed 5 bases and J 2 bases; nucleotides not matched to a gene: 8. Germline V lookup: CDR1 MDHEN, CDR2 SYDVKM. The length of the CDR3 is 15 residues. In DNA form, the CDR3 reads TGTGCCAGCAGTCCCGTGGGACAGGTAACCTACGAGCAGTACTTC. This gives the protein CASSPVGQVTYEQYF.

In its sample, this clone was seen a few times. The rearrangement links TRBV5-1 to TRBJ2-1; a possible D gene is TRBD1 (5 bases). CDR3 length: 15 residues. Germline-derived CDR1 and CDR2 are SGHRS and YFSETQ. V was trimmed by 0 bases and J by 4 bases, leaving 11 bases between them. CDR3 region: CASSLDQGAYNEQFF. The CDR3 nucleotides are TGCGCCAGCAGCTTGGATCAGGGCGCGTACAATGAGCAGTTCTTC.

V gene TRBV28 combines with J gene TRBJ1-2; 8 bases fit TRBD1. The V and J ends lost 5 bases and 2 bases, in that order; junction bases with no gene match: 4. The CDR3 is 14 residues long. Germline CDR1 is MDHEN and CDR2 is SYDVKM. CDR3 protein: CASSQDRENYGYTF. CDR3 in DNA: TGTGCCAGCAGTCAGGACAGGGAGAACTATGGCTACACCTTC.

The chain links TRBV2 to TRBJ2-6; TRBD1 might be the D (5 bases). The CDR3 is 15 amino acids. The V gene lost 6 bases and the J gene lost 2 bases, with 11 bases spanning the gap. Germline V lookup: CDR1 SNHLY, CDR2 FYNNEI. The CDR3 region has the DNA TGTGCCAGCAGACAAGACAGTGCTGGGGCCAACGTCCTGACTTTC. Protein sequence: CASRQDSAGANVLTF.

This chain connects TRBV7-2 to TRBJ2-3, with D tentatively TRBD1 (5 bases). Trimming removed 8 bases from V and 4 bases from J, with 19 bases in between. The CDR3 has 15 residues. Germline V gene data show CDR1 as SGHTA and CDR2 as FQGNSA. This chain's CDR3 is CASRLLAGWADTQYF. CDR3 bases: TGTGCCAGCCGCCTATTGGCAGGGTGGGCAGATACGCAGTATTTT.

The CDR3 loop reads CASSLVGGGGETQYF. CDR3 bases: TGTGCCAGCAGCTTAGTCGGAGGCGGGGGGGAGACCCAGTACTTC. This chain connects TRBV7-6 to TRBJ2-5; TRBD2 matches 8 bases. The CDR3 has 15 amino acids. Per germline, CDR1 SGHVS and CDR2 FNYEAQ. V gave up 1 base and J gave up 5 bases; unmatched junction bases: 6.

The V call is TRBV18, the J call TRBJ2-3, with 8 bases identical to TRBD2. The CDR3 sequence is 16 residues long. The trim removed 2 bases at V and 4 bases at J, leaving 8 bases unmatched. Germline V gives CDR1 KGHSH, CDR2 LQKENI. Here the CDR3 DNA reads TGTGCCAGCTCACCAACAACCGGGACTAGGGCAGATACGCAGTATTTT. Translating it yields CASSPTTGTRADTQYF. Full variable domain (rest looked up from reference TRBV18 and TRBJ2-3): NAGVMQNPRHLVRRRGQEARLRCSPMKGHSHVYWYRQLPEEGLKFMVYLQKENIIDESGMPKERFSAEFPKEGPSILRIQQVVRGDSAAYFCASSPTTGTRADTQYFGPGTRLTVL.

This CDR3 reads CASSSQGNEQYV. As DNA, the CDR3 is TGTGCCAGCTCGTCGCAGGGGAACGAGCAGTACGTC. The chain recombines TRBV18 with TRBJ2-7; D might be TRBD1 (6 bases). The CDR3 is 12 amino acids. Germline values: CDR1 KGHSH, CDR2 LQKENI. The ends were cut back, 6 bases at V and 5 bases at J, with 11 bases in the middle.

The V gene is TRBV4-1, the J gene TRBJ2-2; D perhaps matches TRBD1 (6 bases). This CDR3 is 14 amino acids long. Deletions cut 4 bases from V and 6 bases from J, with 12 bases between. Germline V CDR1 and CDR2: MGHRA, YSYEKL. The CDR3 protein is CASSPNRVAGELFF. The CDR3, as DNA: TGCGCCAGCAGCCCCAACAGGGTGGCCGGGGAGCTGTTTTTT.

This clone was counted only a few times. The V gene is TRBV24-1, the J gene TRBJ1-2; maybe TRBD1 (6 bases). CDR3 length equals 13 residues. The germline V gene encodes CDR1 KGHDR and CDR2 SFDVKD. Trimming took 9 bases from V and 4 from J, leaving 14 bases between them. As DNA, the CDR3 is TGTGCCACCTCCCGACAGGCGGGCTATGGCTACACCTTC. Translation: CATSRQAGYGYTF.

The rearrangement links TRBV6-5 to TRBJ1-4; D gene unclear. CDR3 length: 15 residues. The germline gives CDR1 MNHEY, CDR2 SVGAGI. The germline V and J ends were trimmed by 7 bases and 0 bases, with 12 bases remaining between them. The CDR3 sequence is CASKGGEATNEKLFF. Written as DNA, the CDR3 is TGTGCCAGCAAGGGTGGGGAGGCAACTAATGAAAAACTGTTTTTT.

The chain joins TRBV7-2 to TRBJ2-1; a possible D gene is TRBD1 (9 bases). The germline V and J ends were trimmed by 5 bases and 8 bases, with 25 bases remaining between them. Germline V CDR1 and CDR2: SGHTA, FQGNSA. CDR3 size: 17 residues. CDR3 region: CASSPGGGQGLMDEQFF. In DNA, the CDR3 is TGTGCCAGCAGCCCCGGGGGGGGACAGGGTTTAATGGATGAGCAGTTCTTC.

J is TRBJ1-2 and V is TRBV12-5, with a possible D match to TRBD1 (6 bases). From germline, CDR1 is LGHNT and CDR2 FRNRAP. Deletions cut 5 bases from V and 4 bases from J, with 14 bases between. The CDR3 has 14 residues. The CDR3 reads CASGDLVQGYGYTF. The CDR3, as DNA: TGTGCTAGTGGTGATCTGGTACAGGGCTATGGCTACACCTTC.

The chain recombines TRBV27 with TRBJ2-1; weak D call: TRBD1 (7 bases). V lost 8 bases and J 7 bases, leaving 12 bases between the germline ends. The length of the CDR3 is 12 residues. CDR1 and CDR2 (germline): MNHEY, SMNVEV (reference sequence). The DNA of the CDR3 is TGTGCCAGCGGTTCAGGGGGGAATGAGCAGTTCTTC. Amino acids: CASGSGGNEQFF.